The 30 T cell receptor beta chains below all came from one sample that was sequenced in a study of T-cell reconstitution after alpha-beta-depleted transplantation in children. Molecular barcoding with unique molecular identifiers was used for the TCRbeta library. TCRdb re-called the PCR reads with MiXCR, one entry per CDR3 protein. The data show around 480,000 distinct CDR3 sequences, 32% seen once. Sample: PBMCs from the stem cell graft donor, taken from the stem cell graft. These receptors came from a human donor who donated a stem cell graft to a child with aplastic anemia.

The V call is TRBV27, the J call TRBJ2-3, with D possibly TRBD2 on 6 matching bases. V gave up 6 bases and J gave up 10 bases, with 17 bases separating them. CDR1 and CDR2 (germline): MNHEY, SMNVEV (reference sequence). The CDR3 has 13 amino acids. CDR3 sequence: CASSRLERRAQYF. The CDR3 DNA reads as TGTGCCAGCAGCCGACTAGAAAGGAGGGCGCAGTATTTT.

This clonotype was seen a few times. CDR3 loop: CASKHNNYGYTF. Here the CDR3 DNA reads TGTGCCAGCAAACATAATAACTATGGCTACACCTTC. This chain connects TRBV7-2 to TRBJ1-2; D is uncertain. V lost 7 bases and J lost 1, with 7 bases in between. Per the germline V gene, CDR1 is SGHTA and CDR2 is FQGNSA. This CDR3 is 12 amino acids long.

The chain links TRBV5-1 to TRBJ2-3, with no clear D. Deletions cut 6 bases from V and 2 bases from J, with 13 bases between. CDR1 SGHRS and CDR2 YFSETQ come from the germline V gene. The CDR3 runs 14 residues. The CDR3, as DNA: TGCGCCAGCACAGAAGCTCGCTTCACAGATACGCAGTATTTT. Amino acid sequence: CASTEARFTDTQYF. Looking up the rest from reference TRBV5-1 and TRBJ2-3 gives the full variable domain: KAGVTQTPRYLIKTRGQQVTLSCSPISGHRSVSWYQQTPGQGLQFLFEYFSETQRNKGNFPGRFSGRQFSNSRSEMNVSTLELGDSALYLCASTEARFTDTQYFGPGTRLTVL.

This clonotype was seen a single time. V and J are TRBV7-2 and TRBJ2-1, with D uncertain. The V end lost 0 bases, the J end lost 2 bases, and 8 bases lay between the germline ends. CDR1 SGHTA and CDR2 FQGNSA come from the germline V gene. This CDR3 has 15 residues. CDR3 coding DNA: TGTGCCAGCAGCTTAGCGTTCTCGACCTACAATGAGCAGTTCTTC. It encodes CASSLAFSTYNEQFF.

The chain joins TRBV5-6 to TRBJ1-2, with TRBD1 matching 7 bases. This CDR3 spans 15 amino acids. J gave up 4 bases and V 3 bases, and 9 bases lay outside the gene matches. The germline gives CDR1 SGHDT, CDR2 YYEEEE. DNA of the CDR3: TGTGCCAGCAGCTGGAGCCAGGGGGTGCTCTATGGCTACACCTTC. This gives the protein CASSWSQGVLYGYTF.

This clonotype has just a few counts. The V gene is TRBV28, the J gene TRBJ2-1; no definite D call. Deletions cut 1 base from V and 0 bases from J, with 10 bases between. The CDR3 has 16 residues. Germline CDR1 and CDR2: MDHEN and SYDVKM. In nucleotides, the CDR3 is TGTGCCAGCAGTTTATCCGGTCTGGGCTCCTACAATGAGCAGTTCTTC. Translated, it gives CASSLSGLGSYNEQFF.

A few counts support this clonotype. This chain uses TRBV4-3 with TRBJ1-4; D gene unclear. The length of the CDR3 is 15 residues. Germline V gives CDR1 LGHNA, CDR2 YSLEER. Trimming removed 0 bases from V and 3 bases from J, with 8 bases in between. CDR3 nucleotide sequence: TGCGCCAGCAGCCAAGAAGTCTGGGCTAATGAAAAACTGTTTTTT. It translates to CASSQEVWANEKLFF.

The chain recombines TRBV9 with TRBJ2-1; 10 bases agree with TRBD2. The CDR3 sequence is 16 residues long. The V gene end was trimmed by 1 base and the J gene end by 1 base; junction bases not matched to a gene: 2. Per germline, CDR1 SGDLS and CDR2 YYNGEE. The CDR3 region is CASSVLAGVSYNEQFF. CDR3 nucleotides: TGTGCCAGCAGCGTACTAGCGGGAGTATCCTACAATGAGCAGTTCTTC.

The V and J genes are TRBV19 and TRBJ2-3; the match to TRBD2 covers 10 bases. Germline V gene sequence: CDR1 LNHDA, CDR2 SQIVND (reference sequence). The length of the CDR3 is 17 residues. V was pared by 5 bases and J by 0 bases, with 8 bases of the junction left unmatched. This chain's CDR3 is CASSFKSTSGSTDTQYF. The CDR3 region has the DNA TGTGCCAGTAGTTTCAAATCGACTAGCGGGAGCACAGATACGCAGTATTTT.

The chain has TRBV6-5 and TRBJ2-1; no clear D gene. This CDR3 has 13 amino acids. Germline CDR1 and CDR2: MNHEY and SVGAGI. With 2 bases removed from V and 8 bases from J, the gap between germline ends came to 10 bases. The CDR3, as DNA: TGTGCCAGCAGTTACCGCGGATCTCATGAGCAGTTCTTC. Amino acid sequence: CASSYRGSHEQFF.

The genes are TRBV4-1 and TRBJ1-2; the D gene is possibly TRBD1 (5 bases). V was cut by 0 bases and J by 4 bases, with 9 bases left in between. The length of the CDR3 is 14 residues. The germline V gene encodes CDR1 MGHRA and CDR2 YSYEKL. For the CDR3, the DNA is TGCGCCAGCAGCCAAGATCGCAGGGTCTATGGCTACACCTTC. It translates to CASSQDRRVYGYTF.

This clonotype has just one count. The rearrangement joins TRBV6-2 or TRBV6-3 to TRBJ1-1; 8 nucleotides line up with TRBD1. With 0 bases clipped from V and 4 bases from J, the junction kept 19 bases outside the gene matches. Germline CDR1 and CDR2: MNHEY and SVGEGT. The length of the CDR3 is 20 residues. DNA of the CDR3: TGTGCCAGCAGTTACTCGGGGTCGGGGCCAGGGGGCTTTGTGATCACTGAAGCTTTCTTT. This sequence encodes CASSYSGSGPGGFVITEAFF.

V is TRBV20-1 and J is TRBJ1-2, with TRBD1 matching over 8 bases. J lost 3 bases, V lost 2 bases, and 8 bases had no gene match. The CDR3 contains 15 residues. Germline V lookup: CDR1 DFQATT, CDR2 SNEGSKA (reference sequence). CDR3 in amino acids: CSARPGTGQDYGYTF. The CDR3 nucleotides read TGCAGTGCTAGACCGGGGACGGGACAGGACTATGGCTACACCTTC.

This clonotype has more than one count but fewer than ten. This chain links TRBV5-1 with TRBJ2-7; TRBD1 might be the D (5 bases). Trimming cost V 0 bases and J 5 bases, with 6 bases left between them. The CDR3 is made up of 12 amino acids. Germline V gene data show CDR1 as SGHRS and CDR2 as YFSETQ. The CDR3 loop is CASSLAGHEQYF. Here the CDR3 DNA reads TGCGCCAGCAGCTTGGCAGGGCACGAGCAGTACTTC.

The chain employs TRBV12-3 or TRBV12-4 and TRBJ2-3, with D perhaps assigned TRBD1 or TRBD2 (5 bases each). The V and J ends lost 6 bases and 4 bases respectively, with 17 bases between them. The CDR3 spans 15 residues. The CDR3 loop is CASSSFAMGADTQYF. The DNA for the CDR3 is TGTGCCAGCAGCTCATTCGCGATGGGGGCAGATACGCAGTATTTT.

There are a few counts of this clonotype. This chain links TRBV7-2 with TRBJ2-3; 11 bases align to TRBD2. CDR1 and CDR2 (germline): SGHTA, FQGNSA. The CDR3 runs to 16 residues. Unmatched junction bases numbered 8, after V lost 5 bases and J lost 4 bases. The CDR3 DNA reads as TGTGCCAGCAGCCCGCTACTAGCGGGAGTACCAGATACGCAGTATTTT. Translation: CASSPLLAGVPDTQYF.

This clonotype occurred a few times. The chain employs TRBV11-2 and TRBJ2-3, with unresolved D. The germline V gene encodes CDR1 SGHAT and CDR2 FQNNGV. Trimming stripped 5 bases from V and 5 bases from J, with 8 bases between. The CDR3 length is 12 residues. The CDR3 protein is CASSLRQDTQYF. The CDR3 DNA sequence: TGTGCCAGCAGCCTGCGACAAGATACGCAGTATTTT.

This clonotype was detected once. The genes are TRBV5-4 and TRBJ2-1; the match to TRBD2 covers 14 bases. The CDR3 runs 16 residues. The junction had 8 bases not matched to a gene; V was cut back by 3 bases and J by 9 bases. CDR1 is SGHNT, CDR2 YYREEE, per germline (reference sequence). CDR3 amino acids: CASSSKGLAGVFEQFF. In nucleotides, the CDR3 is TGTGCCAGCAGCTCGAAGGGACTAGCGGGAGTCTTTGAGCAGTTCTTC.

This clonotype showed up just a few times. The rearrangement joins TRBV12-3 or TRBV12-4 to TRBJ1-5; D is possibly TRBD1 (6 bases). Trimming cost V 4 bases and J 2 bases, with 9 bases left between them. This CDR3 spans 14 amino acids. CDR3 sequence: CASSYRQGNQPQHF. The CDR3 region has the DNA TGTGCCAGCAGTTACCGACAGGGCAATCAGCCCCAGCATTTT.

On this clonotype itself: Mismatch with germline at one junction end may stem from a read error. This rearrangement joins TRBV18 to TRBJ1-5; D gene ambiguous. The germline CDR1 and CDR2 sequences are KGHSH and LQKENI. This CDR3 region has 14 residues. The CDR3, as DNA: TGTGCCAGCTCAGGGAGTAACCCTGATCAGCCCCAACATTTT. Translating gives CASSGSNPDQPQHF. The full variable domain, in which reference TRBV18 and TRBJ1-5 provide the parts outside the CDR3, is NAGVMQNPRHLVRRRGQEARLRCSPMKGHSHVYWYRQLPEEGLKFMVYLQKENIIDESGMPKERFSAEFPKEGPSILRIQQVVRGDSAAYFCASSGSNPDQPQHFGDGTRLSIL.

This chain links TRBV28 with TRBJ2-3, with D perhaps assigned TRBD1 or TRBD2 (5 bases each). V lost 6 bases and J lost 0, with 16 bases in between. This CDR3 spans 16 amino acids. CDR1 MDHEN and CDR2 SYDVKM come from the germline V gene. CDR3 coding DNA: TGTGCCAGCAGCCTTTTCGGGACGGGGAGCACAGATACGCAGTATTTT. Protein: CASSLFGTGSTDTQYF.

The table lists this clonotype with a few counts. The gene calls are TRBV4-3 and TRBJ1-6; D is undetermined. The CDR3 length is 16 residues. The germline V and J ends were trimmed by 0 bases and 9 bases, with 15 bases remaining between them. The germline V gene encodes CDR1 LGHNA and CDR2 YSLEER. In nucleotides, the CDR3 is TGCGCCAGCAGCCAAGATTTGTCCGGGAACGGTTCACCCCTCCACTTT. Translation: CASSQDLSGNGSPLHF.

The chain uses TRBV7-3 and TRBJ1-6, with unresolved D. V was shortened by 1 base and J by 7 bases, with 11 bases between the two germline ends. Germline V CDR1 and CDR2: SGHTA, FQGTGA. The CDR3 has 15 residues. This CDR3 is CASSLRSQGNSPLHF. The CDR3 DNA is TGTGCCAGCAGCTTAAGGTCTCAAGGGAATTCACCCCTCCACTTT. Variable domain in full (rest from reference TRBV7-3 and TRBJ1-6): GAGVSQTPSNKVTEKGKYVELRCDPISGHTALYWYRQSLGQGPEFLIYFQGTGAADDSGLPNDRFFAVRPEGSVSTLKIQRTERGDSAVYLCASSLRSQGNSPLHFGNGTRLTVT.

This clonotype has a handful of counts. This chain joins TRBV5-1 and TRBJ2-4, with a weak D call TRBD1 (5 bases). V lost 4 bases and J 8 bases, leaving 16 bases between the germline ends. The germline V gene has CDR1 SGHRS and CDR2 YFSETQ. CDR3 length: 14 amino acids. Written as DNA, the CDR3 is TGCGCCAGCAGCGGCCAGGGATTGATGGACATTCAGTACTTC. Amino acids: CASSGQGLMDIQYF.

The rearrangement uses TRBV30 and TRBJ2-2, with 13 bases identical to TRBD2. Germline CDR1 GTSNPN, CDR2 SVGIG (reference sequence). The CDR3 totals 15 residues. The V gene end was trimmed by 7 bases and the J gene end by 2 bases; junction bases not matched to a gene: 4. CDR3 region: CALGLAGQNTGELFF. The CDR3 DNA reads TGTGCCTTGGGACTAGCGGGACAAAACACCGGGGAGCTGTTTTTT.

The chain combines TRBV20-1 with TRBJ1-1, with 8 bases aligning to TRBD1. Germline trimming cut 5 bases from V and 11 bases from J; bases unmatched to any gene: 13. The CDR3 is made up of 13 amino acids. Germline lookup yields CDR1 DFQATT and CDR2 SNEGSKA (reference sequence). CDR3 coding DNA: TGCAGTGCTCGGCTGACGACAGGGGATGGGGCTTTCTTT. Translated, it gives CSARLTTGDGAFF.

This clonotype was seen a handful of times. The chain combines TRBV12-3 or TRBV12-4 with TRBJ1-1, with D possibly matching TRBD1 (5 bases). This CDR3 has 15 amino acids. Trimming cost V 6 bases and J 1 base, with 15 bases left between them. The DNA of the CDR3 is TGTGCCAGCAGGGCTGTTGGGCAGGGGAACACTGAAGCTTTCTTT. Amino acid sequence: CASRAVGQGNTEAFF.

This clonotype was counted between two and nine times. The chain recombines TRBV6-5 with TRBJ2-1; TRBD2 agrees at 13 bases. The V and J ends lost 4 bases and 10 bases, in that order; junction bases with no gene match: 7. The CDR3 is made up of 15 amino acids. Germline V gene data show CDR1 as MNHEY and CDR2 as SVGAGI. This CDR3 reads CASSWGLAGPGEQFF. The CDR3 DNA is TGTGCCAGCAGTTGGGGACTAGCGGGACCAGGAGAGCAGTTCTTC.

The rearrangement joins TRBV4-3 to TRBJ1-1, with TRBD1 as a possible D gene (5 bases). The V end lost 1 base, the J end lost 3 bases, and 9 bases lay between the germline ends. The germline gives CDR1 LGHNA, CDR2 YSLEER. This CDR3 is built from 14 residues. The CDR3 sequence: CASSQVQEDTEAFF. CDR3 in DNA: TGCGCCAGCAGCCAAGTACAGGAGGACACTGAAGCTTTCTTT.

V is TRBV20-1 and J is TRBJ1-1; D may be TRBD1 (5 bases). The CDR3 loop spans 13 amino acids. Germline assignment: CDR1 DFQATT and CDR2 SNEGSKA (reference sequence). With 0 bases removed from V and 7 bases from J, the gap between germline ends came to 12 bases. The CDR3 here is CSARDPTGVEAFF. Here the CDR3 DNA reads TGCAGTGCTAGAGATCCGACGGGGGTTGAAGCTTTCTTT.